This T cell receptor (beta chain) was documented in a study of post-analysis software for immune sequencing data. Overall study: Relapsing-remitting, secondary progressive and progressive-relapsing courses of multiple sclerosis were included. General study results and limits: Samples from a shared batch, those prepared together, strongly co-clustered by F measure. Compared against controls, patients with multiple sclerosis displayed significantly lower normalized Chao1 diversity. Five or six TRBV segments, TRBV5-6, TRBV5-1 and TRBV20-1 among them, were found more frequent in patients than controls.

Germline CDR1 MDHEN, CDR2 SYDVKM. V dropped 4 bases and J dropped 0 bases, with 12 bases sitting between them. The CDR3 is 15 amino acids. A word on this clonotype: Its target is not known.

Researchers reported that TCR beta cDNA libraries carried unique molecular identifiers. TCRdb reprocessed the PCR reads via MiXCR and lists one record per CDR3 protein. This sample carries about 460,000 distinct CDR3 sequences, roughly 45% of them seen once, and the ten largest clones take 9% to 14%. The sequence came from a girl under 18 with multiple sclerosis. Sequencing used blood. The chain links TRBV28 to TRBJ2-5; the D gene is possibly TRBD1 (5 bases). CDR3 amino acids: CASSWPGRDQETQYF. The CDR3 bases are TGTGCCAGCAGTTGGCCCGGCAGGGACCAAGAGACCCAGTACTTC.